This passage covers 10 T cell receptor beta chains from one sample sequenced in a study of cytomegalovirus exposure and HLA in healthy donors. Clones were sequenced by immunoSEQ multiplex PCR, and TCRdb holds only the in-frame ones, with some missing. The sample carries around 180,000 clones, about 82% recorded once. Sequencing used PBMCs. These receptors all stem from a woman under 30 in good health and CMV-seronegative.

This rearrangement joins TRBV5-1 to TRBJ1-2; 9 nucleotides align to TRBD1. V shed 4 bases, J shed 7 bases, and the junction held 11 bases outside the gene matches. The CDR3 is made up of 15 amino acids. CDR1 and CDR2 (germline): SGHRS, YFSETQ. CDR3 DNA sequence: TGCGCCAGCAGCCCCTGGACTGGACAGGGGTCTGGCTACACCTTC. Amino acid sequence: CASSPWTGQGSGYTF.

The CDR3 loop is CATSRPGYSLGSYNEQFF. Written as DNA, the CDR3 is TGTGCCACCAGCAGACCGGGGTACTCTCTGGGCTCCTACAATGAGCAGTTCTTC. The rearrangement uses TRBV15 and TRBJ2-1, with D possibly TRBD2 on 5 matching bases. This CDR3 spans 18 amino acids. CDR1 LNHNV and CDR2 YYDKDF come from the germline V gene (reference sequence). Trimming pared 2 bases from V and 0 bases from J, leaving 17 bases between.

The chain uses TRBV29-1 and TRBJ1-3; D unclear. Germline values: CDR1 SQVTM, CDR2 ANQGSEA. Trimming removed 0 bases from V and 0 bases from J, with 6 bases in between. CDR3 size: 14 residues. The DNA for the CDR3 is TGCAGCGTTGAAGACGTCCCCTCTGGAAACACCATATATTTT. Translation: CSVEDVPSGNTIYF.

CDR3 region: CASSPPFDYPNTGELFF. As DNA, the CDR3 is TGTGCCAGCAGCCCGCCCTTCGACTACCCGAACACCGGGGAGCTGTTTTTT. The chain combines TRBV9 with TRBJ2-2; perhaps TRBD2 as D (5 bases). The CDR3 has 17 residues. Deletions cut 4 bases from V and 0 bases from J, with 16 bases between. The V gene's germline CDR1 is SGDLS and CDR2 YYNGEE.

CDR3 loop: CSVEWGRWETQYF. CDR3 bases: TGCAGCGTTGAATGGGGCCGGTGGGAGACCCAGTACTTC. V gene TRBV29-1 combines with J gene TRBJ2-5, with D perhaps matching TRBD1 (5 bases). V gave up 2 bases and J gave up 5 bases, with 12 bases separating them. CDR1 SQVTM and CDR2 ANQGSEA come from the germline V gene. CDR3 length: 13 amino acids.

The chain links TRBV6-1 to TRBJ1-3; possible D gene TRBD1, 5 bases. The CDR3 runs to 13 residues. V was shortened by 3 bases and J by 3 bases, with 6 bases between the two germline ends. The germline CDR1 and CDR2 sequences are MNHNS and SASEGT. CDR3 residues: CASSDRVGNTIYF. CDR3 in DNA: TGTGCCAGCAGTGACAGGGTTGGAAACACCATATATTTT.

This chain joins TRBV27 and TRBJ2-2, with D possibly matching TRBD1 (6 bases). Trimming cost V 5 bases and J 4 bases, with 14 bases left between them. The CDR3 is made up of 15 amino acids. Germline CDR1 and CDR2: MNHEY and SMNVEV (reference sequence). CDR3 in amino acids: CASSLATGLTGELFF. Here the CDR3 DNA reads TGTGCCAGCAGTCTTGCTACAGGGCTCACCGGGGAGCTGTTTTTT.

The chain joins TRBV10-2 to TRBJ1-1, with D perhaps TRBD1 (5 bases). Trimming cost V 3 bases and J 4 bases, with 15 bases left between them. Germline assignment: CDR1 WSHSY and CDR2 SAAADI. The CDR3 length is 15 residues. The CDR3: CASSESRQGPTEAFF. CDR3 DNA: TGCGCCAGCAGTGAAAGTAGGCAGGGTCCCACTGAAGCTTTCTTT.

This rearrangement joins TRBV18 to TRBJ2-5, with TRBD2 matching over 7 bases. Germline V CDR1 and CDR2: KGHSH, LQKENI. V lost 1 base, J lost 2 bases, and 1 base stayed unmatched. CDR3 length: 14 residues. CDR3 sequence: CASSPRGGQETQYF. Written as DNA, the CDR3 is TGTGCCAGCTCACCACGGGGGGGTCAAGAGACCCAGTACTTC.

The chain recombines TRBV7-6 with TRBJ2-2, with unresolved D. Trimming left V 5 bases short and J 6 bases short, with 16 bases between. CDR1 and CDR2 from the germline V gene are SGHVS and FNYEAQ. The CDR3 runs 15 residues. The CDR3 bases are TGTGCCAGCAGCCTAACCACGATCGCTGCCGGGGAGCTGTTTTTT. This translates into CASSLTTIAAGELFF.